These 26 T cell receptor beta chains were sequenced from one sample in a study of Ad26.COV2.S vaccination and SARS-CoV-2 variants. Treatment here: some 19 received Ad26.COV2.S at low or high dose, single or two shots; about 5 received placebo; per-sample allocation not given. Sampling was performed 63 days after the first vaccine or placebo injection. Clones were read by immunoSEQ multiplex PCR, and TCRdb kept only the in-frame ones, dropping some. The repertoire holds approximately 500,000 clones, with around 88% as singletons. The starting material was peripheral blood, obtained in a trial of Ad26.COV2.S vaccine versus placebo. These receptors all come from a person between 18 and 60 years old who received the Ad26.COV2.S COVID-19 vaccine or a placebo.

This clone is a singleton in its sample. The chain couples TRBV11-1 to TRBJ2-7, with TRBD1 matching 10 bases. The CDR3 runs to 16 residues. V lost 5 bases and J lost 5; bases outside the gene matches: 12. Germline-derived CDR1 and CDR2 are SGHAT and FQDESV (reference sequence). The CDR3 region has the DNA TGTGCCAGCAGCCCGGGGAGGGACAGGGGAGCCCACGAGCAGTACTTC. Residues: CASSPGRDRGAHEQYF.

The genes are TRBV5-1 and TRBJ2-7; 10 nucleotides agree with TRBD2. Germline CDR1 and CDR2: SGHRS and YFSETQ. The V gene end was trimmed by 4 bases and the J gene end by 5 bases; junction bases not matched to a gene: 9. The length of the CDR3 is 15 residues. The CDR3 DNA is TGCGCCAGCAGCCCGGTTGCTAGCGGGAGCAACGAGCAGTACTTC. The encoded protein is CASSPVASGSNEQYF.

The gene calls are TRBV28 and TRBJ1-5; 7 nucleotides align to TRBD1. V was clipped by 6 bases and J by 4 bases; unmatched bases: 9. This CDR3 has 15 residues. The germline V gene has CDR1 MDHEN and CDR2 SYDVKM. The CDR3 loop reads CASRNTGVGNQPQHF. The CDR3 DNA sequence: TGTGCCAGCAGAAACACAGGGGTGGGTAATCAGCCCCAGCATTTT.

This clone was picked up one time. The chain links TRBV9 to TRBJ1-2, with D perhaps TRBD1 (5 bases). This CDR3 has 15 residues. The germline V and J ends were trimmed by 1 base and 8 bases, with 18 bases remaining between them. Germline CDR1 is SGDLS and CDR2 is YYNGEE. As DNA, the CDR3 is TGTGCCAGCAGCGTACGAGCTAGGGGATGGGGAGGCTACACCTTC. Translating gives CASSVRARGWGGYTF.

The CDR3 region has the DNA TGTGCCAGCAGTTTATTGCCGGGAGTAGAGACCCAGTACTTC. This gives the protein CASSLLPGVETQYF. The V call is TRBV28, the J call TRBJ2-5; D perhaps matches TRBD2 (6 bases). Trimming stripped 1 base from V and 4 bases from J, with 10 bases between. Germline V lookup: CDR1 MDHEN, CDR2 SYDVKM. This CDR3 has 14 residues.

J is TRBJ2-7 and V is TRBV3-1 (or the pseudogene TRBV3-2); 7 bases align to TRBD1. Unmatched junction bases numbered 8, after V lost 6 bases and J lost 6 bases. Germline lookup yields CDR1 LGHDT and CDR2 YNNKEL (reference sequence). The CDR3 contains 13 residues. CDR3 sequence (DNA): TGTGCCAGCAGTCGACAGGGAATAGGCGAGCAGTACTTC. Its translation: CASSRQGIGEQYF.

The genes are TRBV4-1 and TRBJ1-4, with D uncertain. CDR1 is MGHRA, CDR2 YSYEKL, per germline. V was pared by 1 base and J by 5 bases, with 8 bases between. This CDR3 contains 14 residues. DNA for the CDR3: TGCGCCAGCAGCCAAGTGCAGTCAAATGAAAAACTGTTTTTT. Translation: CASSQVQSNEKLFF.

The J gene is TRBJ2-7, the V gene TRBV29-1; no definite D call. CDR1 and CDR2 from the germline V gene are SQVTM and ANQGSEA. Trimming took 4 bases from V and 3 from J, leaving 16 bases between them. This CDR3 contains 14 residues. CDR3 in DNA: TGCAGCGTTGCAGGTCGCGTGGGGAACTACGAGCAGTACTTC. Translated, it gives CSVAGRVGNYEQYF.

The chain recombines TRBV5-1 with TRBJ2-3; TRBD2 aligns across 10 bases. This CDR3 has 18 amino acids. J lost 6 bases, V lost 0 bases, and 13 bases had no gene match. Germline V gene sequence: CDR1 SGHRS, CDR2 YFSETQ. The CDR3 loop reads CASSLAGASGRFFDTQYF. The CDR3 nucleotides are TGCGCCAGCAGCTTGGCCGGCGCTAGCGGGAGATTCTTTGATACGCAGTATTTT. The full variable domain, its missing parts supplied by reference TRBV5-1 and TRBJ2-3, is KAGVTQTPRYLIKTRGQQVTLSCSPISGHRSVSWYQQTPGQGLQFLFEYFSETQRNKGNFPGRFSGRQFSNSRSEMNVSTLELGDSALYLCASSLAGASGRFFDTQYFGPGTRLTVL.

The chain uses TRBV7-3 and TRBJ2-3; tentatively, D is TRBD2 (5 bases). Deletions cut 4 bases from V and 3 bases from J, with 14 bases between. CDR1 is SGHTA, CDR2 FQGTGA, per germline. The CDR3 is 15 amino acids. The CDR3 DNA reads TGTGCCAGCAGCTATGAGGGATCCCCTACAGATACGCAGTATTTT. Its protein product is CASSYEGSPTDTQYF.

This chain uses TRBV7-9 with TRBJ1-2; TRBD1 might be the D (6 bases). This CDR3 is built from 15 residues. Germline CDR1 reads SEHNR; CDR2 reads FQNEAQ (reference sequence). V dropped 1 base and J dropped 8 bases, with 17 bases sitting between them. CDR3 sequence reads: CASSLVGKDRTGYTF. The CDR3 DNA sequence: TGTGCCAGCAGCTTAGTAGGGAAGGACAGAACCGGCTACACCTTC. The full variable domain, completed using reference TRBV7-9 and TRBJ1-2, is DTGVSQNPRHKITKRGQNVTFRCDPISEHNRLYWYRQTLGQGPEFLTYFQNEAQLEKSRLLSDRFSAERPKGSFSTLEIQRTEQGDSAMYLCASSLVGKDRTGYTFGSGTRLTVV.

The V gene is TRBV27, the J gene TRBJ1-2; D may be TRBD1 (5 bases). The CDR3 is 16 amino acids. V was shortened by 6 bases and J by 3 bases, with 20 bases between the two germline ends. CDR1 and CDR2 (germline): MNHEY, SMNVEV (reference sequence). CDR3 nucleotides: TGTGCCAGCAGCGAAAGGGGAATCCGGGCTCACTATGGCTACACCTTC. Translating gives CASSERGIRAHYGYTF.

The chain has TRBV5-4 and TRBJ1-2; maybe TRBD1 (5 bases). Germline lookup yields CDR1 SGHNT and CDR2 YYREEE (reference sequence). The CDR3 is 16 residues long. Trimming cost V 5 bases and J 4 bases, with 21 bases left between them. CDR3: CASSPLGLTQGYGYTF. CDR3 nucleotide sequence: TGTGCCAGCAGTCCCCTCGGTCTAACCCAGGGCTATGGCTACACCTTC.

The chain has TRBV5-8 and TRBJ1-1; perhaps TRBD1 as D (5 bases). Looked up from germline, CDR1 is SGHTS and CDR2 is YDEGEE. The CDR3 runs to 15 residues. Trimming took 3 bases from V and 6 from J, leaving 18 bases between them. The chain's CDR3 is CASSWGERPRAEAFF. CDR3 DNA sequence: TGTGCCAGCAGCTGGGGGGAGCGGCCGCGCGCTGAAGCTTTCTTT.

To note about this clone: Other DNA sequences in the sample encode the same CDR3. The V gene is TRBV27, the J gene TRBJ2-3; tentative D call: TRBD2 (5 bases). CDR3 length: 14 amino acids. V was pared by 2 bases and J by 6 bases, with 12 bases between. The V gene's germline CDR1 is MNHEY and CDR2 SMNVEV (reference sequence). The DNA for the CDR3 is TGTGCCAGCAGTTTAGGTCTAGCAGGCGATACGCAGTATTTT. It yields the protein CASSLGLAGDTQYF.

This clone has a handful of counts. V gene TRBV2 combines with J gene TRBJ1-2, with a weak D call TRBD1 (5 bases). Germline CDR1 reads SNHLY; CDR2 reads FYNNEI. This CDR3 has 10 residues. Trimming removed 6 bases at V and 9 bases at J, with 8 bases between. CDR3 amino acids: CASRRGSYTF. CDR3 nucleotides: TGTGCCAGCAGGAGGGGAAGCTACACCTTC.

The rearrangement uses TRBV29-1 and TRBJ2-7, with D maybe TRBD1 (8 bases). There are 15 residues in the CDR3. The V and J ends lost 0 bases and 4 bases respectively, with 16 bases between them. Germline V lookup: CDR1 SQVTM, CDR2 ANQGSEA. The CDR3 loop reads CSVEEGDRGGYEQYF. The CDR3 DNA reads TGCAGCGTTGAAGAGGGAGACAGGGGAGGGTACGAGCAGTACTTC.

Details on this clone: At one of its ends the junction is not consistent with the germline gene, which may arise from a read error. In DNA, the CDR3 is TGTGCCAGCGGTTATAATCGGGGCAAGGACTATGGCTACACCTTC. Translated, it gives CASGYNRGKDYGYTF. The chain has TRBV6-6 and TRBJ1-2; the D gene is possibly TRBD1 (5 bases). This CDR3 spans 15 amino acids. Germline lookup yields CDR1 MNHNY and CDR2 SVGAGI (reference sequence).

This clone was seen a single time. The V gene is TRBV10-3, the J gene TRBJ1-2; tentative D call: TRBD1 (5 bases). Germline V gene lookup returns CDR1 ENHRY and CDR2 SYGVKD. Trimming removed 0 bases at V and 4 bases at J, with 9 bases between. The CDR3 length is 14 residues. The CDR3 sequence is CAISESGPSYGYTF. The DNA of the CDR3 is TGTGCCATCAGTGAGTCGGGGCCGAGCTATGGCTACACCTTC.

This sequence joins TRBV3-1 (or the pseudogene TRBV3-2) and TRBJ2-7, with 8 positions matching TRBD1. The V and J ends lost 4 bases and 6 bases, in that order; junction bases with no gene match: 11. Germline CDR1 reads LGHDT; CDR2 reads YNNKEL (reference sequence). The CDR3 runs 15 residues. In nucleotides, the CDR3 is TGTGCCAGCAGCCCCCAGCCGACAGGGGTCCGCGAGCAGTACTTC. It encodes CASSPQPTGVREQYF.

This rearrangement joins TRBV9 to TRBJ2-1; 11 nucleotides match TRBD2. The CDR3 length is 15 residues. Germline values: CDR1 SGDLS, CDR2 YYNGEE. J gave up 9 bases and V 1 base, and 6 bases lay outside the gene matches. In DNA, the CDR3 is TGTGCCAGCAGCGTAATGCCCCTAGCGGGAGGTGAGCAGTTCTTC. It is translated as CASSVMPLAGGEQFF.

The V gene is TRBV5-1, the J gene TRBJ2-1; 14 bases map to TRBD2. The germline gives CDR1 SGHRS, CDR2 YFSETQ. Trimming removed 4 bases from V and 8 bases from J; junction bases left unmatched: 11. The CDR3 runs 17 residues. The CDR3 DNA is TGCGCCAGCAGCCCGCCCGGACTAGCGGGAGGAGCCTATGAGCAGTTCTTC. It translates to CASSPPGLAGGAYEQFF.

This clone was counted a few times. The chain joins TRBV7-9 to TRBJ1-1; perhaps TRBD1 as D (5 bases). The CDR3 runs 12 residues. Trimming took off 7 bases at V and 7 bases at J, with 13 bases between the two ends. The V gene's germline CDR1 is SEHNR and CDR2 FQNEAQ (reference sequence). CDR3 amino acids: CASTIGGNEAFF. CDR3 nucleotide sequence: TGTGCCAGCACCATTGGGGGGAATGAAGCTTTCTTT.

V gene TRBV5-6 combines with J gene TRBJ1-2; no firm D call. The CDR3 extends over 14 amino acids. From germline, CDR1 is SGHDT and CDR2 YYEEEE. V gave up 5 bases and J gave up 4 bases, with 15 bases separating them. For the CDR3, the DNA is TGTGCCAGCAGTAGCGGGCTTCGCGGCTATGGCTACACCTTC. Translating it yields CASSSGLRGYGYTF.

This rearrangement joins TRBV10-3 to TRBJ1-1, with D perhaps TRBD1 (6 bases). This CDR3 has 16 amino acids. In germline, CDR1 is ENHRY, CDR2 SYGVKD. The V end was cut by 11 bases, the J end by 1 base, with 23 bases between. CDR3 in amino acids: CAATRDNKRGNTEAFF. Written as DNA, the CDR3 is TGTGCCGCGACTCGGGACAACAAAAGGGGGAACACTGAAGCTTTCTTT.

The chain combines TRBV28 with TRBJ2-3; 13 bases are shared with TRBD2. The CDR3 is made up of 16 amino acids. With 10 bases clipped from V and 5 bases from J, the junction kept 12 bases outside the gene matches. The germline gives CDR1 MDHEN, CDR2 SYDVKM. DNA for the CDR3: TGTGCCACCTCCGGACTAGCGGGAGTAGAGAAAGATACGCAGTATTTT. Amino acid sequence: CATSGLAGVEKDTQYF.